These 14 T cell receptor beta chains were all obtained from the same sample, sequenced in a study of T-cell memory formation after mild COVID-19. One entry per CDR3 protein results from TCRdb running MiXCR on the 5' RACE reads. The sample has about 390,000 distinct CDR3 sequences, roughly 15% seen once. Material for sequencing was PBMCs or a T cell subset sorted from them (not recorded which). The receptors were gathered from a young man who had mild COVID-19 (a few samples of this study predate the infection). Cell type and time point are not known.

This clonotype was seen more than once but under ten times. The J gene is TRBJ1-4, the V gene TRBV5-1, with D unresolved. The length of the CDR3 is 15 residues. With 6 bases removed from V and 6 bases from J, the gap between germline ends came to 18 bases. Germline loops: CDR1 SGHRS, CDR2 YFSETQ. The CDR3 is CASTLPLRRDEKLFF. CDR3 bases: TGCGCCAGCACGTTGCCCCTTCGTCGGGATGAAAAACTGTTTTTT.

This clonotype appeared a few times. J is TRBJ2-3 and V is TRBV12-3 or TRBV12-4, with D perhaps TRBD1 or TRBD2 (6 bases each). The germline V and J ends were trimmed by 0 bases and 2 bases, with 9 bases remaining between them. This CDR3 region has 15 residues. The CDR3 DNA reads TGTGCCAGCAGTTTAGCGGGGGGCTACACAGATACGCAGTATTTT. This encodes CASSLAGGYTDTQYF.

This chain uses TRBV7-9 with TRBJ2-5; 7 bases match TRBD2. J was trimmed by 1 base and V by 10 bases; bases with no gene match: 6. CDR3 length: 13 residues. Germline V gene lookup returns CDR1 SEHNR and CDR2 FQNEAQ (reference sequence). The chain's CDR3 is CANSRGGQETQYF. The CDR3 DNA reads as TGTGCCAACTCGCGCGGGGGCCAAGAGACCCAGTACTTC.

The rearrangement links TRBV6-2 or TRBV6-3 to TRBJ1-1; D remains ambiguous. The germline CDR1 and CDR2 sequences are MNHEY and SVGEGT. This CDR3 has 13 residues. V gave up 0 bases and J gave up 5 bases, with 7 bases separating them. The CDR3 nucleotides are TGTGCCAGCAGTTACTCTTTGCTGACTGAAGCTTTCTTT. Encoded protein: CASSYSLLTEAFF.

The chain recombines TRBV5-1 with TRBJ1-2; 7 nucleotides agree with TRBD1. Unmatched junction bases numbered 4, after V lost 0 bases and J lost 5 bases. The CDR3 is 14 amino acids. Per germline, CDR1 SGHRS and CDR2 YFSETQ. CDR3 loop: CASSLAGTAYGYTF. The CDR3 bases are TGCGCCAGCAGCTTGGCCGGGACAGCTTATGGCTACACCTTC.

The chain uses TRBV12-3 or TRBV12-4 and TRBJ1-3; D remains ambiguous. There are 12 residues in the CDR3. V was trimmed by 5 bases and J by 4 bases, leaving 6 bases between them. The CDR3 DNA reads TGTGCCAGCAGTACGGGCGGAAACACCATATATTTT. Protein: CASSTGGNTIYF.

This clonotype was observed a few times. The chain links TRBV5-4 to TRBJ2-3, with D possibly being TRBD2 (7 bases). From germline, CDR1 is SGHNT and CDR2 YYREEE (reference sequence). The CDR3 spans 13 residues. Trimming left V 3 bases short and J 12 bases short, with 17 bases between. The CDR3 nucleotides are TGTGCCAGCAGCTGGACCTGGGGGGGCGCTCAGTATTTT. It codes for CASSWTWGGAQYF.

The V call is TRBV12-3 or TRBV12-4, the J call TRBJ1-6; perhaps TRBD1 as D (6 bases). The V end was cut by 5 bases, the J end by 7 bases, with 15 bases between. The CDR3 contains 15 residues. The CDR3 sequence: CASSPDRSRNSPLHF. The CDR3 nucleotides are TGTGCCAGCAGTCCAGACAGGTCTAGAAATTCACCCCTCCACTTT.

V gene TRBV29-1 combines with J gene TRBJ2-1; weak D call: TRBD1 (5 bases). Germline CDR1 is SQVTM and CDR2 is ANQGSEA. V dropped 4 bases and J dropped 10 bases, with 11 bases sitting between them. This CDR3 has 11 residues. CDR3 loop: CSVGQFEEQFF. The CDR3 region has the DNA TGCAGCGTTGGACAGTTTGAAGAGCAGTTCTTC.

This clonotype occurred a few times. J is TRBJ1-2 and V is TRBV20-1; no reliable D call. Trimming removed 0 bases from V and 5 bases from J, with 7 bases in between. The CDR3 runs 12 residues. Germline V gives CDR1 DFQATT, CDR2 SNEGSKA (reference sequence). This CDR3 is CSARDPLYGYTF. The DNA for the CDR3 is TGCAGTGCTAGAGATCCGCTTTATGGCTACACCTTC.

This clonotype occurred a few times. V usage is TRBV20-1 and J usage is TRBJ2-5; possibly TRBD1 for D (6 bases). The germline V gene has CDR1 DFQATT and CDR2 SNEGSKA (reference sequence). V was shortened by 1 base and J by 5 bases, with 20 bases between the two germline ends. The CDR3 covers 16 residues. The CDR3 reads CSARGASGVLHETQYF. The CDR3, as DNA: TGCAGTGCTAGAGGGGCCTCAGGGGTTTTGCATGAGACCCAGTACTTC.

This clonotype has a count of ten or more. The chain couples TRBV10-3 to TRBJ2-2; 10 positions match TRBD1. V lost 8 bases and J lost 3; bases outside the gene matches: 3. Germline assignment: CDR1 ENHRY and CDR2 SYGVKD. The CDR3 is 14 residues long. The chain's CDR3 is CAIADRGYTGELFF. The CDR3 nucleotides are TGTGCCATCGCGGACAGGGGGTACACCGGGGAGCTGTTTTTT.

This clonotype has just a few counts. The chain links TRBV6-6 to TRBJ2-1, with 7 bases aligning to TRBD2. J was trimmed by 0 bases and V by 6 bases; bases with no gene match: 8. CDR1 is MNHNY and CDR2 is SVGAGI in the germline V gene (reference sequence). There are 16 residues in the CDR3. Here the CDR3 DNA reads TGTGCCAGCAGGGAGGGGAGGGGTCCCTCCTACAATGAGCAGTTCTTC. Protein product: CASREGRGPSYNEQFF.

V is TRBV19 and J is TRBJ2-1; D tentatively fits TRBD1 or TRBD2 (6 bases each). Germline V CDR1 and CDR2: LNHDA, SQIVND (reference sequence). V gave up 9 bases and J gave up 3 bases, with 12 bases separating them. This CDR3 region has 13 residues. The CDR3 bases are TGTGCCAGCGCGGGACAACGCTACAATGAGCAGTTCTTC. It translates to CASAGQRYNEQFF.